The clone carrying this T cell receptor (beta chain) occurred a few times. Its antigen is still unknown. Distinct nucleotide sequences in the sample also encode this CDR3. These data originate in a study of shared clonotypes between healthy human individuals. General study results and limits: Donor clonotype sharing was expected to depend on sequencing depth.

Clones were sequenced by immunoSEQ multiplex PCR, and TCRdb holds only the in-frame ones, with some missing. The sample includes more than 2 million clones, about 94% seen only once; the top ten take 0.1% to 0.15%. V was shortened by 2 bases and J by 7 bases, with 9 bases between the two germline ends. Looked up from germline, CDR1 is MNHNS and CDR2 is SASEGT. There are 13 residues in the CDR3. The chain carries TRBV6-1 and TRBJ1-5; D gene uncertain. The sequence derives from a man younger than 35 in good health. Material: naive CD4+ T cells sorted from blood. Subset: CD45RA+ positively selected. The CDR3 sequence: CASSETVRQPQHF. CDR3 coding DNA: TGTGCCAGCAGTGAAACGGTAAGGCAGCCCCAGCATTTT.